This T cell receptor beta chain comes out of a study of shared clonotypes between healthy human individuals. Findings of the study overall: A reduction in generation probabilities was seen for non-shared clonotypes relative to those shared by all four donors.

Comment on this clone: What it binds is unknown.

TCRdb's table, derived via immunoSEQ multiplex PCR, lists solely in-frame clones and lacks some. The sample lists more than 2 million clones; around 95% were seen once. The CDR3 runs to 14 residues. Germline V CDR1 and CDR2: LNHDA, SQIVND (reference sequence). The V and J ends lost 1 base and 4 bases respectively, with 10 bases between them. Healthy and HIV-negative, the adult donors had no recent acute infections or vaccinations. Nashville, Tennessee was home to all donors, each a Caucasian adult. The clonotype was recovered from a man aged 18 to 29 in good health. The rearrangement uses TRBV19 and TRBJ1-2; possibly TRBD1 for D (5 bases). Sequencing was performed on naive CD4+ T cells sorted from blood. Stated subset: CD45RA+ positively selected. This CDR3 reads CASSIADTLYGYTF. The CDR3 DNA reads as TGTGCCAGTAGTATAGCGGACACGCTCTATGGCTACACCTTC.